Sequencing of this T cell receptor beta chain was carried out in a study of blood T cells in healthy people across ages. Peripheral blood from each donor was collected in a volume of about 10 milliliters. Extraction of total RNA produced a minimum of 5.5 micrograms from each sample. As concerns this clonotype: Its antigen is as yet unknown. A read error may produce the germline difference seen at one junction end.

PCR was performed a second time for 7 to 11 cycles using a sample-barcoded 5' primer and a J-beta primer mix. TCRdb reanalysed the 5' RACE reads using MiXCR and keeps one entry per CDR3 protein. The table has 750,000 or so distinct CDR3 sequences, roughly 25% seen once. CDR3 length: 16 residues. Findings and limits, study-wide: TCR beta diversity correlated strongly with naive T cell percentage.

In addition, the sample was reused for a study of T cells of mothers and their children.

This clonotype originated in a boy between 10 and 17 years old in good health. This chain connects TRBV12-3 or TRBV12-4 to TRBJ2-3; the match to TRBD2 covers 14 bases. The sample taken for sequencing was blood. The CDR3 DNA reads as TGTGCCAGCAGCCTAGGGACTAGCGGGAGAGCGGATACGGAGTATTTT. This encodes CASSLGTSGRADTEYF.